This T cell receptor beta chain comes out of a study of T cell responses to AZD1222 COVID-19 vaccine. This table comes from immunoSEQ multiplex PCR, and its TCRdb copy is limited to in-frame clones, with some not included. Found here are 80,000 to 95,000 clones, about nine tenths of them singletons; the top ten hold 5% to 5.5%. From germline, CDR1 is PRHDT and CDR2 FYEKMQ (reference sequence). The CDR3 runs to 11 residues. Deletions cut 7 bases from V and 3 bases from J, with 6 bases between. The source is an adult who received the AZD1222 COVID-19 vaccine. Sequenced here: peripheral blood, sampled 28 days after the second AZD1222 dose. V usage is TRBV13 and J usage is TRBJ1-1, with D perhaps TRBD1 (6 bases). The CDR3 is CASNRDTEAFF. In DNA form, the CDR3 reads TGTGCCAGCAACAGGGACACTGAAGCTTTCTTT.